One and the same sample provided the 22 T cell receptor beta chains below, sequenced in a study of vaccination and CD4 T cells after COVID-19. The sample's treatment: approximately 9-day PBMC culture with coronavirus spike peptide pools or control peptides (ViraFEST assay). Cultured CD4+ T cells had their DNA profiled by the Oncomine TCR Beta short-read assay. One entry per CDR3 protein, called by TCRdb with MiXCR from the PCR reads. This table holds some 12,000 distinct CDR3 sequences, about 31% found once. Their specific antigens are unknown. The sample consisted of CD4+ T cells from blood, cultured in vitro, taken after SARS-CoV-2 vaccination. These receptors all come from a human donor who had recovered from COVID-19.

CDR3 nucleotides: TGTGCCACCAGTCTTGCCAGCAATCAGCCCCAGCATTTT. Translated: CATSLASNQPQHF. This rearrangement joins TRBV24-1 to TRBJ1-5; D unclear. Germline values: CDR1 KGHDR, CDR2 SFDVKD. Trimming stripped 6 bases from V and 1 base from J, with 6 bases between. The CDR3 has 13 amino acids.

The rearrangement uses TRBV19 and TRBJ2-7; D ambiguous. The ends were cut back, 7 bases at V and 7 bases at J, with 20 bases in the middle. This CDR3 has 14 residues. Looked up from germline, CDR1 is LNHDA and CDR2 is SQIVND (reference sequence). CDR3 sequence (DNA): TGTGCCAGTATCTCGCTCTTCCCGGCGATTGAGCAGTACTTC. Translation: CASISLFPAIEQYF.

This clonotype has more than one count but fewer than ten. The rearrangement links TRBV6-2 or TRBV6-3 to TRBJ2-7, with 11 bases identical to TRBD2. Germline V gene sequence: CDR1 MNHEY, CDR2 SVGEGT. The trim removed 2 bases at V and 4 bases at J, leaving 1 base unmatched. The CDR3 is made up of 14 amino acids. This chain's CDR3 is CASSYRLAGYEQYF. CDR3 sequence (DNA): TGTGCCAGCAGTTACAGACTAGCGGGATACGAGCAGTACTTC.

This chain joins TRBV27 and TRBJ2-7, with D possibly being TRBD2 (6 bases). This CDR3 is built from 14 residues. Germline loops: CDR1 MNHEY, CDR2 SMNVEV (reference sequence). V gave up 7 bases and J gave up 0 bases, with 13 bases separating them. CDR3 protein: CASKRLDPSYEQYF. The CDR3 DNA is TGTGCCAGCAAAAGACTAGACCCCTCCTACGAGCAGTACTTC.

By proportion, this clonotype is medium-sized (0.01 to 0.1%). The chain is built from TRBV11-1 and TRBJ1-2; 9 nucleotides agree with TRBD1. From germline, CDR1 is SGHAT and CDR2 FQDESV (reference sequence). V gave up 5 bases and J gave up 4 bases; unmatched junction bases: 8. The CDR3 has 15 amino acids. The CDR3 spells CASSPSGGQGYGYTF. CDR3 sequence (DNA): TGTGCCAGCAGCCCTTCGGGGGGACAGGGCTATGGCTACACCTTC. The full variable domain, rest sourced from reference TRBV11-1 and TRBJ1-2, is EAEVAQSPRYKITEKSQAVAFWCDPISGHATLYWYRQILGQGPELLVQFQDESVVDDSQLPKDRFSAERLKGVDSTLKIQPAELGDSAMYLCASSPSGGQGYGYTFGSGTRLTVV.

The rearrangement joins TRBV7-2 to TRBJ2-1, with D unclear. This CDR3 has 12 residues. V was cut by 1 base and J by 12 bases, with 10 bases left in between. Germline CDR1 is SGHTA and CDR2 is FQGNSA. The CDR3 protein is CASSLVSLTQFF. CDR3 DNA: TGTGCCAGCAGCTTAGTGTCTCTTACGCAGTTCTTC.

This clonotype was counted a few times. The rearrangement joins TRBV7-9 to TRBJ2-3, with D uncertain. V lost 5 bases, J lost 3 bases, and 12 bases lay in between. The CDR3 totals 14 residues. Germline V gives CDR1 SEHNR, CDR2 FQNEAQ (reference sequence). The DNA for the CDR3 is TGTGCCAGCAGCGGACGAACCTTAACAGATACGCAGTATTTT. Its protein is CASSGRTLTDTQYF. Combining the CDR3 with reference TRBV7-9 and TRBJ2-3 gives the whole variable domain DTGVSQNPRHKITKRGQNVTFRCDPISEHNRLYWYRQTLGQGPEFLTYFQNEAQLEKSRLLSDRFSAERPKGSFSTLEIQRTEQGDSAMYLCASSGRTLTDTQYFGPGTRLTVL.

This clonotype showed up just a few times. The chain couples TRBV7-6 to TRBJ2-6, with D hard to call. Germline assignment: CDR1 SGHVS and CDR2 FNYEAQ. This CDR3 is 16 amino acids long. Deletions cut 4 bases from V and 0 bases from J, with 10 bases between. Here the CDR3 reads CASSSTSPSGANVLTF. The CDR3 DNA sequence: TGTGCCAGCAGCTCCACCAGCCCCTCTGGGGCCAACGTCCTGACTTTC.

The chain links TRBV19 to TRBJ1-3, with no clear D. Trimming cost V 5 bases and J 2 bases, with 16 bases left between them. In germline, CDR1 is LNHDA, CDR2 SQIVND (reference sequence). The length of the CDR3 is 16 residues. The CDR3 DNA follows: TGTGCCAGTAGTGGCCCAGGAGGTGGAACTGGAAACACCATATATTTT. It is translated as CASSGPGGGTGNTIYF.

This clonotype has a single count. The chain uses TRBV4-1 and TRBJ2-3; 7 nucleotides agree with TRBD2. Unmatched junction bases numbered 9, after V lost 6 bases and J lost 3 bases. This CDR3 region has 15 residues. Germline V gene sequence: CDR1 MGHRA, CDR2 YSYEKL. The CDR3 nucleotides are TGCGCCAGCAGGGGGGGGAGTAGTTCAACAGATACGCAGTATTTT. Its protein product is CASRGGSSSTDTQYF.

The rearrangement links TRBV30 to TRBJ1-6; D is perhaps TRBD1 (6 bases). The CDR3 consists of 17 residues. The germline V gene has CDR1 GTSNPN and CDR2 SVGIG (reference sequence). V lost 3 bases and J 0 bases, leaving 15 bases between the germline ends. In nucleotides, the CDR3 is TGTGCCTGGAGCAGACAGGTGCTGAGCTCCTATAATTCACCCCTCCACTTT. Its translation: CAWSRQVLSSYNSPLHF. The full variable domain, in which reference TRBV30 and TRBJ1-6 provide the parts outside the CDR3, is SQTIHQWPATLVQPVGSPLSLECTVEGTSNPNLYWYRQAAGRGLQLLFYSVGIGQISSEVPQNLSASRPQDRQFILSSKKLLLSDSGFYLCAWSRQVLSSYNSPLHFGNGTRLTVT.

This clonotype was seen only a few times. The chain uses TRBV4-3 and TRBJ2-5, with a tentative D call TRBD1 (6 bases). The germline V and J ends were trimmed by 2 bases and 2 bases, with 9 bases remaining between them. The CDR3 contains 14 residues. Germline V lookup: CDR1 LGHNA, CDR2 YSLEER. Written as DNA, the CDR3 is TGCGCCAGCAGCCAAAACAGGGCTCAAGAGACCCAGTACTTC. Residues: CASSQNRAQETQYF.

The V gene is TRBV6-2 or TRBV6-3, the J gene TRBJ2-3, with D maybe TRBD2 (5 bases). The CDR3 consists of 15 residues. V dropped 5 bases and J dropped 3 bases, with 15 bases sitting between them. Germline CDR1 and CDR2: MNHEY and SVGEGT. CDR3 coding DNA: TGTGCCAGCAGTCCCCCGGACTGGAAGACAGATACGCAGTATTTT. It translates to CASSPPDWKTDTQYF.

V gene TRBV5-1 combines with J gene TRBJ2-7, with D possibly matching TRBD2 (6 bases). The CDR3 spans 13 residues. Germline-derived CDR1 and CDR2 are SGHRS and YFSETQ. Trimming stripped 9 bases from V and 9 bases from J, with 22 bases between. The CDR3 region is CANHRDWAGRQYF. CDR3 sequence (DNA): TGCGCCAACCACCGGGACTGGGCAGGTCGGCAGTACTTC.

CDR3 DNA sequence: TGTGCCAGCTCTCCGCCGTGGGACAGCAACACCGGGGAGCTGTTTTTT. Translation: CASSPPWDSNTGELFF. V usage is TRBV18 and J usage is TRBJ2-2, with 7 bases lining up with TRBD1. This CDR3 is 16 amino acids long. CDR1 KGHSH and CDR2 LQKENI come from the germline V gene. J gave up 2 bases and V 6 bases, and 9 bases lay outside the gene matches.

The rearrangement uses TRBV6-2 or TRBV6-3 and TRBJ1-1, with 8 bases identical to TRBD1. The CDR3 consists of 13 residues. With 5 bases clipped from V and 4 bases from J, the junction kept 3 bases outside the gene matches. Germline loops: CDR1 MNHEY, CDR2 SVGEGT. As DNA, the CDR3 is TGTGCCAGCAGTCACGGACAGGGCACTGAAGCTTTCTTT. Encoded protein: CASSHGQGTEAFF.

This clonotype came up a few times. Written as DNA, the CDR3 is TGCAGTGCTACTCAAAGCCCGGGGACAGGCTCACCTTTTAGCAATCAGCCCCAGCATTTT. This encodes CSATQSPGTGSPFSNQPQHF. V usage is TRBV20-1 and J usage is TRBJ1-5; 8 nucleotides agree with TRBD1. This CDR3 region has 20 residues. Germline V gene lookup returns CDR1 DFQATT and CDR2 SNEGSKA (reference sequence). J was trimmed by 0 bases and V by 4 bases; bases with no gene match: 20.

The chain carries TRBV7-2 and TRBJ1-5; a weak D match, TRBD1 (5 bases). Trimming took off 1 base at V and 4 bases at J, with 11 bases between the two ends. The germline V gene has CDR1 SGHTA and CDR2 FQGNSA. The CDR3 extends over 15 amino acids. As DNA, the CDR3 is TGTGCCAGCAGCTTAGATGGAGGGACGAATCAGCCCCAGCATTTT. Translation: CASSLDGGTNQPQHF.

The CDR3 loop is CSVPHWGNRNTEAFF. The DNA of the CDR3 is TGCAGCGTACCCCACTGGGGGAATCGGAACACTGAAGCTTTCTTT. The chain carries TRBV29-1 and TRBJ1-1; tentative D call: TRBD1 (5 bases). The CDR3 sequence is 15 residues long. Germline CDR1 and CDR2: SQVTM and ANQGSEA. Trimming took 6 bases from V and 1 from J, leaving 18 bases between them.

The V call is TRBV28, the J call TRBJ1-1; TRBD1 might be the D (6 bases). This CDR3 contains 15 residues. V was clipped by 6 bases and J by 5 bases, with 19 bases between them. Germline V gene lookup returns CDR1 MDHEN and CDR2 SYDVKM. Written as DNA, the CDR3 is TGTGCCAGCAGCTTCACACAGGGATCGTGGACTGAAGCTTTCTTT. It is translated as CASSFTQGSWTEAFF.

This chain uses TRBV6-1 with TRBJ2-7; D possibly corresponds to TRBD2 (5 bases). CDR1 and CDR2 (germline): MNHNS, SASEGT. The CDR3 loop spans 10 amino acids. The V and J ends lost 7 bases and 11 bases respectively, with 12 bases between them. The DNA of the CDR3 is TGTGCCAGCACTGGGGTGAGGGAGTACTTC. Translation: CASTGVREYF.

The V gene is TRBV6-1, the J gene TRBJ2-3; D assignment may be TRBD1 or TRBD2 (5 bases each). In germline, CDR1 is MNHNS, CDR2 SASEGT. The CDR3 has 13 amino acids. V lost 6 bases to trimming and J lost 4 bases, with 11 bases between them. The CDR3 loop reads CASRAGTPDTQYF. Here the CDR3 DNA reads TGTGCCAGCAGGGCAGGGACCCCAGATACGCAGTATTTT.